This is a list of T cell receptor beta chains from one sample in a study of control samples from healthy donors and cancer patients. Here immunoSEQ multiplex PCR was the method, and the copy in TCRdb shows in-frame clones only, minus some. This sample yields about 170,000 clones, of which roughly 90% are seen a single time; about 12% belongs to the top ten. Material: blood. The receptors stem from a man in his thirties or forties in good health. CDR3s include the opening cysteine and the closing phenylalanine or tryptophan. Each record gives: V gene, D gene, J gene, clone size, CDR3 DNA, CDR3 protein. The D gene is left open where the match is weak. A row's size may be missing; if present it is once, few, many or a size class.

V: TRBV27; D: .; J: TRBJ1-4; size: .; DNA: TGTGCCAGCAGTACGGGCCTATCCGGAGGGGAAAAACTGTTTTTT; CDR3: CASSTGLSGGEKLFF
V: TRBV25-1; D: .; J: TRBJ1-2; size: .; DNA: TGTGCCAGCAGTGAGTTTAGAGGCGCTCTTACCTTC; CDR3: CASSEFRGALTF
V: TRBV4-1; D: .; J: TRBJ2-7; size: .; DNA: TGCGCCAGCAGCCCCCGGGACTGGTTCTTCTACGAGCAGTACTTC; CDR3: CASSPRDWFFYEQYF
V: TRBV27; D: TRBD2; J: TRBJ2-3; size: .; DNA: TGTGCCAGCCTTAAGACTAGCGGGAGGGCCGGAGATACGCAGTATTTT; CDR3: CASLKTSGRAGDTQYF
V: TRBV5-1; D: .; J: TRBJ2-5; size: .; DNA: TGCGCCAGCATAGGGGACTGGGAAGAGACCCAGTACTTC; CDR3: CASIGDWEETQYF
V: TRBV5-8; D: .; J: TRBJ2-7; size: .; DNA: TGTGCCAGCAGCTTTGTGGACACTGGTACCGTCGAGCAGTACTTC; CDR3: CASSFVDTGTVEQYF
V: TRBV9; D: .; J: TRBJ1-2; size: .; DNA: TGTGCCAGCAGCGTGGGTCAGGTAGCTAACTATGGCTACACCTTC; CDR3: CASSVGQVANYGYTF
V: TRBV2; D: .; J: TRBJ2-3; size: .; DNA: TGTGCCAGCAGTGAAGAGCACACAGATACGCAGTATTTT; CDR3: CASSEEHTDTQYF
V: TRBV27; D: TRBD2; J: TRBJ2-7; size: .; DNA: TGTGCCAGCAGTCAAGGACTAGCGGCGACCGGCGAGCAGTACTTC; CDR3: CASSQGLAATGEQYF
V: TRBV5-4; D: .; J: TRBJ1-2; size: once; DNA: TGTGCCAGCAGCTCTGCAGAACGCTATGGCTACACCTTC; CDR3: CASSSAERYGYTF
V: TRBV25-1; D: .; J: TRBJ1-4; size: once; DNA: TGTGCCAGCAGCGAAGGGGATTATGCTGTCGGAAAACTGTTTTTT; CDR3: CASSEGDYAVGKLFF
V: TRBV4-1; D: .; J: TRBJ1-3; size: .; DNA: TGCGCCAGCAGCTCTATACAGGAATCCTTGAACACCATATATTTT; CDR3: CASSSIQESLNTIYF
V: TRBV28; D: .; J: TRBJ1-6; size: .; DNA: TGTGCCAGCAGGGGTTCTTCCTTGATGTCACCCCTCCACTTT; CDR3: CASRGSSLMSPLHF
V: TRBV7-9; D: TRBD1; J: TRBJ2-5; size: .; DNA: TGTGCCAGCAGCTTAGACGGGACAGGGGGACAAGAGACCCAGTACTTC; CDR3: CASSLDGTGGQETQYF
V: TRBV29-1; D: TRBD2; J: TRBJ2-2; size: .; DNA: TGCAGCGCCGGGAGGGGGAACACCGGGGAGCTGTTTTTT; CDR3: CSAGRGNTGELFF
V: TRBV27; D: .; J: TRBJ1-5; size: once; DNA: TGTGCCAGCAGGCCTAGGGACATGACCAATCAGCCCCAGCATTTT; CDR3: CASRPRDMTNQPQHF
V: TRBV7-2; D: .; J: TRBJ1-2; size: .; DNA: TGTGCCAGCAGCTTTGGGGGCCTCTATGGCTACACCTTC; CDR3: CASSFGGLYGYTF
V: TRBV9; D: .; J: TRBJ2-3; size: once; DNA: TGTGCCAGCAGCGTAGATAAGGGTACGCAGTATTTT; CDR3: CASSVDKGTQYF
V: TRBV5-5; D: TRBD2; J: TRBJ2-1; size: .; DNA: TGTGCCAGCAGCTTGGGGGGGACTAGCGGCTACAATGAGCAGTTCTTC; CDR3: CASSLGGTSGYNEQFF
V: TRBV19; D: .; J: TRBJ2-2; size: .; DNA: TGTGCCAGTAGTCACCTACAGGGTCCCACCGGGGAGCTGTTTTTT; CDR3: CASSHLQGPTGELFF
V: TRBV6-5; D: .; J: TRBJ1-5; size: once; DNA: TGTGCCAGCAGTCCCCACAGGGAACAGCCCCAGCATTTT; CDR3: CASSPHREQPQHF
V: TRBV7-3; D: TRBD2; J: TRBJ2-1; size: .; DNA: TGTGCCAGCAGCCTCGGGACTAGCGGGATTAAAGAGCAGTTCTTC; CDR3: CASSLGTSGIKEQFF